The 15 T cell receptor beta chains reported below all come from one sample, sequenced in a study of blood T cells in healthy people across ages. Primers used in a second PCR of roughly 6 to 11 cycles were a sample-barcoded 5' primer and a J-beta primer mix. TCRdb re-analysed the 5' RACE reads in MiXCR, keeping a single row per CDR3 protein. The sample contains roughly 900,000 distinct CDR3 sequences, 45% to 50% of which appear only once. Material for sequencing was blood. The receptor source for this set is a man aged 30 to 39 in good health.

The chain is built from TRBV5-6 and TRBJ2-7; TRBD1 might be the D (6 bases). Germline CDR1 reads SGHDT; CDR2 reads YYEEEE. Trimming removed 1 base from V and 3 bases from J, with 14 bases in between. This CDR3 is built from 15 residues. CDR3 nucleotides: TGTGCCAGCAGCTTGCTACGGGACACACTCTACGAGCAGTACTTC. Protein product: CASSLLRDTLYEQYF.

This CDR3 reads CASGPIYEQYF. Written as DNA, the CDR3 is TGTGCCAGCGGACCTATCTACGAGCAGTACTTC. This chain links TRBV6-5 with TRBJ2-7; D is undetermined. Germline V CDR1 and CDR2: MNHEY, SVGAGI. CDR3 length: 11 amino acids. V lost 8 bases, J lost 3 bases, and 8 bases lay in between.

The rearrangement joins TRBV7-9 to TRBJ2-3; D may match TRBD1 or TRBD2 (5 bases each). V lost 10 bases, J lost 1 base, and 9 bases lay in between. Germline V gene sequence: CDR1 SEHNR, CDR2 FQNEAQ (reference sequence). The CDR3 has 12 amino acids. The CDR3 sequence is CAKTGRTDTQYF. The CDR3 bases are TGTGCCAAGACGGGGCGCACAGATACGCAGTATTTT. Filled out from reference TRBV7-9 and TRBJ2-3, the complete variable domain reads DTGVSQNPRHKITKRGQNVTFRCDPISEHNRLYWYRQTLGQGPEFLTYFQNEAQLEKSRLLSDRFSAERPKGSFSTLEIQRTEQGDSAMYLCAKTGRTDTQYFGPGTRLTVL.

This clonotype was counted many times. The chain has TRBV4-1 and TRBJ2-3; 8 nucleotides agree with TRBD2. The CDR3 consists of 16 residues. Germline V gene data show CDR1 as MGHRA and CDR2 as YSYEKL. Trimming at V came to 1 base and at J to 1 base, leaving 4 bases not matched to a gene. Here the CDR3 DNA reads TGCGCCAGCAGCCAAGGAGGTAGCGGGGGCACAGATACGCAGTATTTT. As protein: CASSQGGSGGTDTQYF.

The chain has TRBV7-2 and TRBJ2-7, with 7 bases aligning to TRBD1. Losses at the gene ends were 8 bases for V and 0 bases for J; bases not matched to a gene: 10. Germline CDR1 reads SGHTA; CDR2 reads FQGNSA. This CDR3 is built from 15 residues. The CDR3 here is CASSPTGVISYEQYF. CDR3 nucleotides: TGTGCCAGCTCCCCAACAGGGGTGATCTCCTACGAGCAGTACTTC.

This clonotype was seen only a few times. This chain joins TRBV2 and TRBJ2-5; D is undetermined. The CDR3 spans 11 residues. Per germline, CDR1 SNHLY and CDR2 FYNNEI. The V end was cut by 8 bases, the J end by 4 bases, with 8 bases between. CDR3 protein: CASGRTETQYF. The CDR3 DNA sequence: TGTGCCAGCGGACGGACAGAGACCCAGTACTTC.

The CDR3 DNA follows: TGCAGCGTTGAACCGACTAGCGGCGAGCAGTACTTC. Protein sequence: CSVEPTSGEQYF. This chain links TRBV29-1 with TRBJ2-4, with 9 bases identical to TRBD2. Judging by the DNA end, TRBJ2-7 fits better; the J call may be wrong. CDR3 length: 12 residues. Per germline, CDR1 SQVTM and CDR2 ANQGSEA.

This clonotype turned up a few times. The chain links TRBV18 to TRBJ2-7; D is unresolved. V lost 3 bases and J 6 bases, leaving 15 bases between the germline ends. The length of the CDR3 is 14 residues. Germline V gene data show CDR1 as KGHSH and CDR2 as LQKENI. The CDR3 coding sequence is TGTGCCAGCTCACCGTGGAGCGATCTGGGCGAGCAGTACTTC. This sequence encodes CASSPWSDLGEQYF.

The rearrangement joins TRBV6-5 to TRBJ2-5; a possible D gene is TRBD2 (5 bases). The CDR3 loop spans 14 amino acids. Between the trimmed V and J ends, which lost 0 bases and 5 bases, there was a span of 10 bases. Germline V CDR1 and CDR2: MNHEY, SVGAGI. The CDR3 spells CASSYSGRGETQYF. CDR3 in DNA: TGTGCCAGCAGTTACTCCGGCCGCGGGGAGACCCAGTACTTC.

The CDR3 region has the DNA TGCGCCAGCAGCCAAGCACAAGTTGGGACCGACGAGCAGTACTTC. Amino acid sequence: CASSQAQVGTDEQYF. V gene TRBV4-1 combines with J gene TRBJ2-7; D assignment may be TRBD1 or TRBD2 (5 bases each). This CDR3 spans 15 amino acids. Trimming stripped 1 base from V and 5 bases from J, with 15 bases between. Germline V gives CDR1 MGHRA, CDR2 YSYEKL.

This chain uses TRBV4-3 with TRBJ1-2; the D is unclear. With 1 base removed from V and 8 bases from J, the gap between germline ends came to 14 bases. Germline V gene data show CDR1 as LGHNA and CDR2 as YSLEER. This CDR3 spans 14 amino acids. CDR3 amino acids: CASSQVLQPGGYTF. DNA for the CDR3: TGCGCCAGCAGCCAAGTGTTACAGCCCGGGGGCTACACCTTC.

This clonotype was seen ten or more times. V is TRBV6-2 or TRBV6-3 and J is TRBJ2-3; D not resolved. Per the germline V gene, CDR1 is MNHEY and CDR2 is SVGEGT. V lost 6 bases and J 5 bases, leaving 9 bases between the germline ends. This CDR3 is 12 amino acids long. CDR3 nucleotides: TGTGCCAGCAGCCCCCGTTTAGATACGCAGTATTTT. Amino acids: CASSPRLDTQYF.

CDR3 in amino acids: CASSLRGGVHEQYF. CDR3 nucleotides: TGTGCCAGCAGTTTAAGAGGGGGCGTCCACGAGCAGTACTTC. This chain links TRBV27 with TRBJ2-7, with 7 bases that match TRBD1. This CDR3 has 14 residues. J gave up 5 bases and V 2 bases, and 6 bases lay outside the gene matches. Per germline, CDR1 MNHEY and CDR2 SMNVEV (reference sequence).

The J gene is TRBJ2-3, the V gene TRBV5-5, with D possibly TRBD2 on 5 matching bases. The CDR3 length is 14 residues. The germline CDR1 and CDR2 sequences are SGHKS and YYEKEE (reference sequence). Trimming stripped 4 bases from V and 2 bases from J, with 11 bases between. DNA for the CDR3: TGTGCCAGCAGCCCCGAGGGATTCACAGATACGCAGTATTTT. It encodes CASSPEGFTDTQYF.

This chain connects TRBV6-2 or TRBV6-3 to TRBJ1-1; 9 bases match TRBD1. V lost 0 bases and J lost 0; bases outside the gene matches: 5. CDR3 size: 17 residues. CDR1 is MNHEY and CDR2 is SVGEGT in the germline V gene. The CDR3 bases are TGTGCCAGCAGTTACTCGACAGGGGGATCAATGAACACTGAAGCTTTCTTT. Protein: CASSYSTGGSMNTEAFF.